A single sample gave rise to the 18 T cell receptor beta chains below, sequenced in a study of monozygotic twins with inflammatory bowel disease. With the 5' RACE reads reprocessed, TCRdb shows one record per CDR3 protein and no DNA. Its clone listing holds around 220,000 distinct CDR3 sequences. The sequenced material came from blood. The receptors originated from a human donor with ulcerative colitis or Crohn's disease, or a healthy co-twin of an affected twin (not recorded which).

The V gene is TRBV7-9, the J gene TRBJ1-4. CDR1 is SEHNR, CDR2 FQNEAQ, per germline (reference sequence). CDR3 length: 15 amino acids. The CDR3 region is CASSSLSPFPEKLFF.

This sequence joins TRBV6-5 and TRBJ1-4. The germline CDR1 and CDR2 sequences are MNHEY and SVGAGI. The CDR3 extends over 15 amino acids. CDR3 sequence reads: CASSYSPATNEKLFF.

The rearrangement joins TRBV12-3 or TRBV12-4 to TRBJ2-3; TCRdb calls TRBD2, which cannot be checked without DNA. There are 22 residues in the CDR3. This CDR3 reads CASSFRPSGLAGLSGAADTQYF.

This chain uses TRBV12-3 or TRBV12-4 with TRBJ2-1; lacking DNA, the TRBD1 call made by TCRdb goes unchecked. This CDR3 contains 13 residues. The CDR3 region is CASSSDTLIEQFF.

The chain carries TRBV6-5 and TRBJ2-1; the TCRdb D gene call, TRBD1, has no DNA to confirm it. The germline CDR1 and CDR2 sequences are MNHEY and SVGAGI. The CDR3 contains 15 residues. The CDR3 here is CASSYSNRGMGEQFF.

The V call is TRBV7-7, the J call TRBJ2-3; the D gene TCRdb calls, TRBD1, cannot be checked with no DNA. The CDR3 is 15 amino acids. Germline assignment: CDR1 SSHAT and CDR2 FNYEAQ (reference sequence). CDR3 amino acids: CASSLGNRGTDTQYF.

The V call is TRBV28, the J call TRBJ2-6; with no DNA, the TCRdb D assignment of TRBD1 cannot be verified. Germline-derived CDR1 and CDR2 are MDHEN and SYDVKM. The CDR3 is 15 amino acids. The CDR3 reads CASMSISSGANVLTF. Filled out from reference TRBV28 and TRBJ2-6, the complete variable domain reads DVKVTQSSRYLVKRTGEKVFLECVQDMDHENMFWYRQDPGLGLRLIYFSYDVKMKEKGDIPEGYSVSREKKERFSLILESASTNQTSMYLCASMSISSGANVLTFGAGSRLTVL.

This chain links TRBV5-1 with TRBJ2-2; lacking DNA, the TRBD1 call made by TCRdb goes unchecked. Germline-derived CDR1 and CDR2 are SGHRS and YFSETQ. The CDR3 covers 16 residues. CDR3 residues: CASSFQGASNVGELFF.

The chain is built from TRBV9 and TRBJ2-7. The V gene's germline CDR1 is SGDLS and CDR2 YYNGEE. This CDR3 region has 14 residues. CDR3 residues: CASSVASGPYEQYF.

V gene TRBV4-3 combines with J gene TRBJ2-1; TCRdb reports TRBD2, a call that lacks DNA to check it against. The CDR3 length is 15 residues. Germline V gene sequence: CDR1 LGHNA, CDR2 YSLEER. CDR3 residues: CASSQDRGTTNEQFF.

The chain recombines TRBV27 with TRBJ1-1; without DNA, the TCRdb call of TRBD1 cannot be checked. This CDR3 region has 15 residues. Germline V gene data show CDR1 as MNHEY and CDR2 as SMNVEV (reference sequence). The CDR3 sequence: CASSPLPTGGTEAFF.

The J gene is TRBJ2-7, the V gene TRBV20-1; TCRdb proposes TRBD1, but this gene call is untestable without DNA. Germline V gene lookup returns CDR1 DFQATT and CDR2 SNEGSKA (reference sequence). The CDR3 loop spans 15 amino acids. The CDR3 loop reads CSAVKPGQGSYEQYF.

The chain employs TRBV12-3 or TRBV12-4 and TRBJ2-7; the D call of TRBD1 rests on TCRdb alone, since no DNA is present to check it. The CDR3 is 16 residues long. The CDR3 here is CASSLDQQGGTYEQYF.

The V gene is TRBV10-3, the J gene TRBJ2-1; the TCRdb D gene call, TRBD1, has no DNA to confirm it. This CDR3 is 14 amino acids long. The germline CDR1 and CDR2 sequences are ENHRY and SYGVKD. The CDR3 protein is CAISARTPNNEQFF.

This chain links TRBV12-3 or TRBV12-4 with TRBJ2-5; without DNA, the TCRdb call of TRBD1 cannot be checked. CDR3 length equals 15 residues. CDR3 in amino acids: CASSWGEQGLETQYF.

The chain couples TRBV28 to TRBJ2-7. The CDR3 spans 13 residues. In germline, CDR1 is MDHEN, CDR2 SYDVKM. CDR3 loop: CTSSLSTVGEQYF.

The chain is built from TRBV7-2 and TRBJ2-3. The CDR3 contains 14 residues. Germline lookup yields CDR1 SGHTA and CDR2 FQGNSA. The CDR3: CASSLEAGTDTQYF.

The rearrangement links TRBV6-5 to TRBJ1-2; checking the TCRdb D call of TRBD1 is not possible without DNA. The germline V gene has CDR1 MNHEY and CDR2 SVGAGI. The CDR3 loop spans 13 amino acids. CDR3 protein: CASTGRGDYGYTF.